This record concerns one TCR beta chain sequence. The antigen remains unidentified. There were healthy Caucasian individuals from Russia, aged 6 to 90, serving as donors. The authors drew about 9.5 milliliters of peripheral blood from each donor. These data are taken from a study of blood T cells in healthy people across ages. General study findings and limits: Older age went with lower TCR beta diversity per million T cells, in a roughly linear way.

V shed 10 bases, J shed 9 bases, and the junction held 15 bases outside the gene matches. Germline CDR1 and CDR2: SGDLS and YYNGEE. This CDR3 is 14 amino acids long. For the second PCR, which ran for about 6 to 11 cycles, a sample-barcoded 5' primer and a J-beta primer mix were used. A template-switch adaptor with 12 random nucleotides tagged each cDNA molecule. TCRdb analysed the 5' RACE reads with MiXCR anew, one entry per CDR3 protein. This table has some 700,000 distinct CDR3 sequences, roughly 43% appearing once. Sequenced sample: blood. The chain couples TRBV9 to TRBJ2-1; 8 bases are shared with TRBD2. The sequence derives from a woman aged 55-75 years in good health. DNA of the CDR3: TGTGCCTCCTCCGGGGCGGGAGGTATGAGTGAGCAGTTCTTC. Translating gives CASSGAGGMSEQFF.